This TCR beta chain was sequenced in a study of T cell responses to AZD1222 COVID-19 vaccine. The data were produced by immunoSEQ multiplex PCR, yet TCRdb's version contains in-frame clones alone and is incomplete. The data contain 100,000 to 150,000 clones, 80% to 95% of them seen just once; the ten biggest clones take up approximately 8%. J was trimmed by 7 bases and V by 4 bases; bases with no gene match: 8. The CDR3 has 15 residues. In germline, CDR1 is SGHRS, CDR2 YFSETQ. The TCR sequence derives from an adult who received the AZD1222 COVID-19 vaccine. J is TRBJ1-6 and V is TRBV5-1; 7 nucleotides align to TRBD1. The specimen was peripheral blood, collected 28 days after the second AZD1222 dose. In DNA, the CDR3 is TGCGCCAGCAGCGAGATGGGACAGATCAATTCACCCCTCCACTTT. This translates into CASSEMGQINSPLHF.